The 26 T cell receptor beta chains below all came from one sample that was sequenced in a study of cytotoxic CD8 clonotypes in ibrutinib-treated CLL. Assay used: immunoSEQ multiplex PCR; TCRdb lists only in-frame clones, some missing. The data hold some 20,000 clones, with around 85% observed a single time. The sample in question was PBMCs, obtained before ibrutinib treatment. The receptors were sampled from a human donor with chronic lymphocytic leukemia.

J is TRBJ1-1 and V is TRBV5-1; possible D gene TRBD1, 6 bases. CDR1 is SGHRS and CDR2 is YFSETQ in the germline V gene. This CDR3 contains 12 residues. Trimming shortened V by 4 bases and J by 5 bases, and 9 bases separated the two germline ends. This chain's CDR3 is CASSAQGTEAFF. The CDR3 DNA reads TGCGCCAGCAGCGCACAGGGAACTGAAGCTTTCTTT. Drawing the rest from reference TRBV5-1 and TRBJ1-1, the complete variable domain is KAGVTQTPRYLIKTRGQQVTLSCSPISGHRSVSWYQQTPGQGLQFLFEYFSETQRNKGNFPGRFSGRQFSNSRSEMNVSTLELGDSALYLCASSAQGTEAFFGQGTRLTVV.

This clone has just one count. The V and J genes are TRBV9 and TRBJ1-2, with TRBD1 identical over 11 bases. The germline V gene encodes CDR1 SGDLS and CDR2 YYNGEE. CDR3 length equals 13 residues. The junction had 0 bases not matched to a gene; V was cut back by 0 bases and J by 8 bases. The CDR3 sequence: CASSVGTGGGYTF. CDR3 nucleotides: TGTGCCAGCAGCGTAGGGACAGGGGGCGGCTACACCTTC.

The gene calls are TRBV19 and TRBJ2-5, with 7 positions matching TRBD1. Germline CDR1 is LNHDA and CDR2 is SQIVND (reference sequence). V lost 5 bases and J lost 5; bases outside the gene matches: 5. The CDR3 has 13 amino acids. This CDR3 reads CASSYRGSETQYF. The CDR3, as DNA: TGTGCCAGTAGTTACAGGGGATCCGAGACCCAGTACTTC.

This rearrangement joins TRBV5-6 to TRBJ2-4; D gene ambiguous. This CDR3 has 17 residues. CDR1 is SGHDT, CDR2 YYEEEE, per germline. Trimming shortened V by 0 bases and J by 0 bases, and 13 bases separated the two germline ends. In nucleotides, the CDR3 is TGTGCCAGCAGCTTGGCTGGATTCCGCCTAGCCAAAAACATTCAGTACTTC. The encoded protein is CASSLAGFRLAKNIQYF.

The chain employs TRBV19 and TRBJ2-7; D may be TRBD1 (6 bases). CDR1 LNHDA and CDR2 SQIVND come from the germline V gene (reference sequence). This CDR3 is 14 amino acids long. Between the trimmed V and J ends, which lost 3 bases and 5 bases, there was a span of 14 bases. The CDR3 DNA reads as TGTGCCAGTAGTATCTCAGGGGCGCGCGACGAGCAGTACTTC. Its protein is CASSISGARDEQYF. The complete variable domain, with remaining parts taken from reference TRBV19 and TRBJ2-7, reads DGGITQSPKYLFRKEGQNVTLSCEQNLNHDAMYWYRQDPGQGLRLIYYSQIVNDFQKGDIAEGYSVSREKKESFPLTVTSAQKNPTAFYLCASSISGARDEQYFGPGTRLTVT.

The chain couples TRBV6-5 to TRBJ1-5, with 7 bases that match TRBD1. CDR3 length: 14 residues. Germline loops: CDR1 MNHEY, CDR2 SVGAGI. V was clipped by 5 bases and J by 3 bases; unmatched bases: 4. The CDR3 bases are TGTGCCAGCAGTCGGGGACAGTACAATCAGCCCCAGCATTTT. Protein sequence: CASSRGQYNQPQHF.

The chain links TRBV7-6 to TRBJ2-5; 7 bases fit TRBD2. This CDR3 has 17 residues. Germline V gene lookup returns CDR1 SGHVS and CDR2 FNYEAQ. Losses at the gene ends were 5 bases for V and 4 bases for J; bases not matched to a gene: 16. CDR3 bases: TGTGCCAGCAGCCTCAACGTGCCGGGGGGAGGCTCAGAGACCCAGTACTTC. Its protein product is CASSLNVPGGGSETQYF. The variable domain in full, completed from reference TRBV7-6 and TRBJ2-5, reads GAGVSQSPRYKVTKRGQDVALRCDPISGHVSLYWYRQALGQGPEFLTYFNYEAQQDKSGLPNDRFSAERPEGSISTLTIQRTEQRDSAMYRCASSLNVPGGGSETQYFGPGTRLLVL.

The chain links TRBV11-3 to TRBJ2-3; 7 nucleotides match TRBD1. V lost 5 bases and J lost 3; bases outside the gene matches: 2. The CDR3 is 13 residues long. Germline lookup yields CDR1 SGHNT and CDR2 YENEEA. The CDR3 DNA is TGTGCCAGCAGCCGACAGGGTACAGATACGCAGTATTTT. This codes for CASSRQGTDTQYF. The full variable domain, with the rest looked up from reference TRBV11-3 and TRBJ2-3, is EAGVVQSPRYKIIEKKQPVAFWCNPISGHNTLYWYLQNLGQGPELLIRYENEEAVDDSQLPKDRFSAERLKGVDSTLKIQPAELGDSAVYLCASSRQGTDTQYFGPGTRLTVL.

The CDR3 bases are TGCGCCAGCAGCCAAGATAGCGGGACGGGGAATGAAAAACTGTTTTTT. It is translated as CASSQDSGTGNEKLFF. V and J are TRBV4-3 and TRBJ1-4, with a weak D call TRBD1 (5 bases). CDR1 and CDR2 (germline): LGHNA, YSLEER. The CDR3 is 16 residues long. The germline V and J ends were trimmed by 0 bases and 5 bases, with 13 bases remaining between them.

The DNA of the CDR3 is TGTGCCTGGAGTTCTGGGGGGCTAGTGTACGAGCAGTACTTC. Translating it yields CAWSSGGLVYEQYF. This rearrangement joins TRBV30 to TRBJ2-7; D possibly uses TRBD1 or TRBD2 (6 bases each). CDR3 length: 14 amino acids. Looked up from germline, CDR1 is GTSNPN and CDR2 is SVGIG (reference sequence). With 2 bases removed from V and 4 bases from J, the gap between germline ends came to 15 bases.

The chain couples TRBV6-6 to TRBJ1-3; D might be TRBD1 (5 bases). Germline V gene sequence: CDR1 MNHNY, CDR2 SVGAGI (reference sequence). The CDR3 totals 15 residues. V lost 4 bases and J 2 bases, leaving 12 bases between the germline ends. The CDR3 sequence: CASSSPVGAGNTIYF. In DNA form, the CDR3 reads TGTGCCAGCAGTTCCCCCGTAGGGGCTGGAAACACCATATATTTT.

The chain employs TRBV7-6 and TRBJ2-7; the D call may be TRBD1 or TRBD2 (5 bases each). CDR3 length: 17 amino acids. V was trimmed by 3 bases and J by 0 bases, leaving 18 bases between them. The V gene's germline CDR1 is SGHVS and CDR2 FNYEAQ. CDR3 residues: CASSFLLPGRSSYEQYF. CDR3 DNA sequence: TGTGCCAGCAGCTTCCTATTACCGGGACGGAGCTCCTACGAGCAGTACTTC.

This chain uses TRBV5-8 with TRBJ2-7; a weak D match, TRBD1 (6 bases). Germline loops: CDR1 SGHTS, CDR2 YDEGEE. Trimming removed 5 bases at V and 0 bases at J, with 12 bases between. The CDR3 extends over 14 amino acids. The CDR3 loop reads CASRLRGTSYEQYF. DNA of the CDR3: TGTGCCAGCAGGTTGAGGGGGACCTCCTACGAGCAGTACTTC. The full variable domain, its missing parts supplied by reference TRBV5-8 and TRBJ2-7, is EAGVTQSPTHLIKTRGQQATLRCSPISGHTSVYWYQQALGLGLQFLLWYDEGEERNRGNFPPRFSGRQFPNYSSELNVNALELEDSALYLCASRLRGTSYEQYFGPGTRLTVT.

This rearrangement joins TRBV5-1 to TRBJ1-1, with a possible D match to TRBD1 (5 bases). CDR1 and CDR2 (germline): SGHRS, YFSETQ. The length of the CDR3 is 16 residues. The V and J ends lost 1 base and 2 bases respectively, with 15 bases between them. CDR3 sequence reads: CASSLLGPTENTEAFF. CDR3 DNA sequence: TGCGCCAGCAGCTTGCTGGGTCCGACAGAAAACACTGAAGCTTTCTTT.

The chain couples TRBV15 to TRBJ1-2; D gene unclear. Germline V CDR1 and CDR2: LNHNV, YYDKDF (reference sequence). The length of the CDR3 is 15 residues. Trimming left V 0 bases short and J 8 bases short, with 16 bases between. The CDR3 sequence is CATSRDPLLSRGYTF. CDR3 bases: TGTGCCACCAGCAGAGACCCCCTCCTCAGCAGGGGCTACACCTTC.

The rearrangement joins TRBV7-4 to TRBJ1-5; TRBD1 aligns across 7 bases. This CDR3 is 16 amino acids long. Looked up from germline, CDR1 is SGHVT and CDR2 is SQSDAQ. J gave up 0 bases and V 1 base, and 3 bases lay outside the gene matches. CDR3 region: CASSLEDRFSNQPQHF. In DNA, the CDR3 is TGTGCCAGCAGCTTAGAGGACAGGTTTAGCAATCAGCCCCAGCATTTT.

V usage is TRBV27 and J usage is TRBJ1-2, with TRBD1 as a possible D gene (6 bases). V was pared by 3 bases and J by 7 bases, with 12 bases between. Germline CDR1 MNHEY, CDR2 SMNVEV (reference sequence). The CDR3 is made up of 13 amino acids. Here the CDR3 reads CASSFYQGSGYTF. The CDR3 bases are TGTGCCAGCAGTTTTTATCAGGGGTCTGGCTACACCTTC.

The V and J genes are TRBV11-2 and TRBJ1-4, with 9 bases lining up with TRBD1. The CDR3 extends over 14 amino acids. CDR1 is SGHAT, CDR2 FQNNGV, per germline. The V gene end was trimmed by 6 bases and the J gene end by 4 bases; junction bases not matched to a gene: 3. DNA for the CDR3: TGTGCCAGCAGTCAGACAGGGGGTAATGAAAAACTGTTTTTT. This gives the protein CASSQTGGNEKLFF.

The V and J genes are TRBV15 and TRBJ2-4; TRBD1 aligns across 11 bases. The CDR3 has 13 amino acids. J gave up 10 bases and V 3 bases, and 2 bases lay outside the gene matches. The germline gives CDR1 LNHNV, CDR2 YYDKDF (reference sequence). The CDR3 bases are TGTGCCACCAGCAGGGACAGGGGGCGTATTCAGTACTTC. It encodes CATSRDRGRIQYF.

The gene calls are TRBV9 and TRBJ2-1; D unclear. With 4 bases removed from V and 9 bases from J, the gap between germline ends came to 11 bases. The CDR3 contains 12 residues. Germline lookup yields CDR1 SGDLS and CDR2 YYNGEE. DNA for the CDR3: TGTGCCAGCAGCACTCAGGAGATTGAGCAGTTCTTC. The encoded protein is CASSTQEIEQFF.

The chain has TRBV10-3 and TRBJ1-3; 9 bases line up with TRBD1. The CDR3 has 12 amino acids. CDR1 ENHRY and CDR2 SYGVKD come from the germline V gene. Trimming took 8 bases from V and 5 from J; bases not matched to a gene: 1. The CDR3: CAIGQGRNTIYF. The CDR3 coding sequence is TGTGCCATCGGACAGGGGAGAAACACCATATATTTT.

J is TRBJ1-2 and V is TRBV6-4, with 9 bases matching TRBD1. There are 14 residues in the CDR3. Germline trimming cut 0 bases from V and 7 bases from J; bases unmatched to any gene: 3. The germline CDR1 and CDR2 sequences are MRHNA and SNTAGT. The CDR3 spells CASSDSQGALGYTF. The CDR3 DNA follows: TGTGCCAGCAGTGACTCACAGGGGGCGCTTGGCTACACCTTC.

The J gene is TRBJ2-1, the V gene TRBV5-4; TRBD1 is a possible D gene (6 bases). This CDR3 is built from 17 residues. Trimming took off 5 bases at V and 0 bases at J, with 18 bases between the two ends. Germline V gene sequence: CDR1 SGHNT, CDR2 YYREEE (reference sequence). CDR3 sequence (DNA): TGTGCCAGCAGTAACTTTCGCGGACAGAGCTCCTACAATGAGCAGTTCTTC. It is translated as CASSNFRGQSSYNEQFF.

The V gene is TRBV27, the J gene TRBJ1-6; D is possibly TRBD1 (6 bases). This CDR3 is built from 14 residues. Germline CDR1 is MNHEY and CDR2 is SMNVEV (reference sequence). V dropped 7 bases and J dropped 10 bases, with 17 bases sitting between them. The CDR3 region has the DNA TGTGCCAGCACCCAAGGCGGGGGCGGATCACCCCTCCACTTT. Its translation is CASTQGGGGSPLHF.

The table lists this clone with a few counts. The chain employs TRBV27 and TRBJ2-2, with TRBD2 identical over 13 bases. The V segment lost 3 bases and the J segment 8 bases; nucleotides outside the gene matches: 6. Germline lookup yields CDR1 MNHEY and CDR2 SMNVEV (reference sequence). This CDR3 region has 16 residues. CDR3 in amino acids: CASSFGTSGERGELFF. The CDR3 DNA reads as TGTGCCAGCAGTTTCGGGACTAGCGGGGAGAGGGGGGAGCTGTTTTTT.

The chain combines TRBV7-9 with TRBJ2-2; no reliable D call. This CDR3 contains 17 residues. The V and J ends lost 2 bases and 5 bases respectively, with 18 bases between them. In germline, CDR1 is SEHNR, CDR2 FQNEAQ (reference sequence). The CDR3 sequence is CASSLPSRGKETGELFF. The CDR3, as DNA: TGTGCCAGCAGCTTACCGTCGAGAGGTAAAGAAACCGGGGAGCTGTTTTTT. Full variable domain (outside the CDR3, taken from reference TRBV7-9 and TRBJ2-2): DTGVSQNPRHKITKRGQNVTFRCDPISEHNRLYWYRQTLGQGPEFLTYFQNEAQLEKSRLLSDRFSAERPKGSFSTLEIQRTEQGDSAMYLCASSLPSRGKETGELFFGEGSRLTVL.